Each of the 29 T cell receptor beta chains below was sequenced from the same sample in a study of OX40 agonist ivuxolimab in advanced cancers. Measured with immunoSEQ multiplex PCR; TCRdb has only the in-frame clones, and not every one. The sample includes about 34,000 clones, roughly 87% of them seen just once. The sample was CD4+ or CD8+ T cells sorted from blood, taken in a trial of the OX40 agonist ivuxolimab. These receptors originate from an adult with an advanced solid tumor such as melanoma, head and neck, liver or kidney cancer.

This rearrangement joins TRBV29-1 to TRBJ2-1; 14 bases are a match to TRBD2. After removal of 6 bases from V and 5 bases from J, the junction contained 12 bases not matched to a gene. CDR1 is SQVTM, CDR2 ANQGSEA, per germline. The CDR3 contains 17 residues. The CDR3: CSVVSAAGLAGDNEQFF. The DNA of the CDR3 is TGCAGCGTCGTATCTGCGGCGGGACTAGCGGGAGACAATGAGCAGTTCTTC.

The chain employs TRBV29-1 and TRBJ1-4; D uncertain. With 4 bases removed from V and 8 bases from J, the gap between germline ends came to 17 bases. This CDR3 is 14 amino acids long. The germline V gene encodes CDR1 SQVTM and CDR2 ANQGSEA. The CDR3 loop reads CSVGTGEFREKLFF. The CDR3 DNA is TGCAGCGTTGGAACCGGGGAATTCCGAGAAAAACTGTTTTTT.

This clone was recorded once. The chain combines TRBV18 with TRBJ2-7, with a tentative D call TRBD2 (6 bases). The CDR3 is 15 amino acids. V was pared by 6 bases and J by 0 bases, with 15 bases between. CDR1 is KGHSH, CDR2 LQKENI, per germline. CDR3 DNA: TGTGCCAGCTCGACCGGGGGAAGAAGCTCCTACGAGCAGTACTTC. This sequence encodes CASSTGGRSSYEQYF.

The CDR3 protein is CASSQDWSSTQYF. The CDR3 bases are TGCGCCAGCAGCCAAGATTGGTCCTCCACCCAGTACTTC. The chain links TRBV4-1 to TRBJ2-5; unclear D gene. V lost 0 bases, J lost 8 bases, and 10 bases lay in between. Germline V gene data show CDR1 as MGHRA and CDR2 as YSYEKL. This CDR3 has 13 amino acids.

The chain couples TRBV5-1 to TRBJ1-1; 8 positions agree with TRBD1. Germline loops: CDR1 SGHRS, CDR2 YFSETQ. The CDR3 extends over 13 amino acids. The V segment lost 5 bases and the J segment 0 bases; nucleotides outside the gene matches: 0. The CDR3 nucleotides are TGCGCCAGCAGGGACAGGGTGAACACTGAAGCTTTCTTT. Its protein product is CASRDRVNTEAFF.

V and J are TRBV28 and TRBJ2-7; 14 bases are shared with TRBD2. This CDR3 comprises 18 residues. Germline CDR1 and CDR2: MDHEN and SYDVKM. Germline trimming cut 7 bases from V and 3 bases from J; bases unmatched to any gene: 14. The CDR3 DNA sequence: TGTGCCAGCACCGGCGGGCAGGGAGGGACTAGCGGGAGCTACGAGCAGTACTTC. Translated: CASTGGQGGTSGSYEQYF.

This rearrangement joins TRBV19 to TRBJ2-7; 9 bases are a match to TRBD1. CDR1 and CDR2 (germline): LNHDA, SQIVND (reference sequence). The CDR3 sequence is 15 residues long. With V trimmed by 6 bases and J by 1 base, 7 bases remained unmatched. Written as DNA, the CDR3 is TGTGCCAGTAGGAAGACGGGACAGGGTTCCTACGAGCAGTACTTC. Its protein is CASRKTGQGSYEQYF.

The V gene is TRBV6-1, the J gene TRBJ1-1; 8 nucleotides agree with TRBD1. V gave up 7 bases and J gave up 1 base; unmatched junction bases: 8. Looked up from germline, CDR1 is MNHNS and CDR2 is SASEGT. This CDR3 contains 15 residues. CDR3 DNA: TGTGCCAGCACCGGCCAGGGGGCGGGGAACACTGAAGCTTTCTTT. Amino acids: CASTGQGAGNTEAFF.

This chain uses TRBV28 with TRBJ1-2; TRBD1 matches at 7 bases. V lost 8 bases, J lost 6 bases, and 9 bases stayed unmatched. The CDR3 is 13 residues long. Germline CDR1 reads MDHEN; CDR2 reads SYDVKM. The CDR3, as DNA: TGTGCCAGCGGGCAGGGGGGTTTAGATGGCTACACCTTC. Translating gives CASGQGGLDGYTF.

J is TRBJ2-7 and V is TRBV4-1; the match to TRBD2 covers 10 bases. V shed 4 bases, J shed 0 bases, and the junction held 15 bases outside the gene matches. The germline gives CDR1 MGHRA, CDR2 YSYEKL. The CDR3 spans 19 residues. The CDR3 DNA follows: TGCGCCAGCAGCCCCCCTTTACTAGCGGGGATATTTAGCTCCTACGAGCAGTACTTC. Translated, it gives CASSPPLLAGIFSSYEQYF.

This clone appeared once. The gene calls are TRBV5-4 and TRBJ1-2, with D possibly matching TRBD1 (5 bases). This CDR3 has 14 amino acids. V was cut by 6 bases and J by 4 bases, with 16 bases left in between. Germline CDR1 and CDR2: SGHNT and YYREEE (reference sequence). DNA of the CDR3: TGTGCCAGCAATACGTACCGGGGCGGCTATGGCTACACCTTC. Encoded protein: CASNTYRGGYGYTF.

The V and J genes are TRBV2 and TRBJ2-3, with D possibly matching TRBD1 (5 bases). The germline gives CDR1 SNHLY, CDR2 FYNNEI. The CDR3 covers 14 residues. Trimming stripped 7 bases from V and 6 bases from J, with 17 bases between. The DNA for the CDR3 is TGTGCCAGCAACCGACAGTCCTCGGATGATACGCAGTATTTT. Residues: CASNRQSSDDTQYF. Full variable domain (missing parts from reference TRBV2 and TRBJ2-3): EPEVTQTPSHQVTQMGQEVILRCVPISNHLYFYWYRQILGQKVEFLVSFYNNEISEKSEIFDDQFSVERPDGSNFTLKIRSTKLEDSAMYFCASNRQSSDDTQYFGPGTRLTVL.

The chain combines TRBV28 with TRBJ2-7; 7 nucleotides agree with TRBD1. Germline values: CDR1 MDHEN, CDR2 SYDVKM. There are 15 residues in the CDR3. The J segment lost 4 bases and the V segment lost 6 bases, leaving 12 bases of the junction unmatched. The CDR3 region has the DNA TGTGCCAGCAGACAGACAGGGATCCAATATTACGAGCAGTACTTC. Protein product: CASRQTGIQYYEQYF.

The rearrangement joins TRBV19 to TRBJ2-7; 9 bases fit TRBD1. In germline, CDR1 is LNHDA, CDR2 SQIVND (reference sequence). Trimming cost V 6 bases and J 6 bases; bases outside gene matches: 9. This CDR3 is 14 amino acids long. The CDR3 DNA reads TGTGCCAGTAGCCTTTGGGGACAGGGAGGCGAGCAGTACTTC. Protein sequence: CASSLWGQGGEQYF.

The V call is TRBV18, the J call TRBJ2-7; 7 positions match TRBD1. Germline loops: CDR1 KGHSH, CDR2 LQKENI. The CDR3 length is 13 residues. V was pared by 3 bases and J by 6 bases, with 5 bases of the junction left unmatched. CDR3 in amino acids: CASSPDRAREQYF. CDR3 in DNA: TGTGCCAGCTCACCCGACAGGGCACGCGAGCAGTACTTC.

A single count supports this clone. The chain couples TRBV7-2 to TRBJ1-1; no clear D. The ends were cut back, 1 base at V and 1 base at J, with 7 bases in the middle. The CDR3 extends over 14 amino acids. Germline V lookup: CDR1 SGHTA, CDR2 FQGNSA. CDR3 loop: CASSLDGWNTEAFF. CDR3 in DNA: TGTGCCAGCAGCTTAGATGGATGGAACACTGAAGCTTTCTTT.

CDR3 nucleotides: TGCGCCAGCAGCCTAGACGGACTAGCGGTCTACAATGAGCAGTTCTTC. This codes for CASSLDGLAVYNEQFF. The J gene is TRBJ2-1, the V gene TRBV5-1, with 10 bases that match TRBD2. V trimming: 4 bases; J trimming: 3 bases; junction bases outside the gene matches: 7. In germline, CDR1 is SGHRS, CDR2 YFSETQ. The CDR3 is made up of 16 amino acids.

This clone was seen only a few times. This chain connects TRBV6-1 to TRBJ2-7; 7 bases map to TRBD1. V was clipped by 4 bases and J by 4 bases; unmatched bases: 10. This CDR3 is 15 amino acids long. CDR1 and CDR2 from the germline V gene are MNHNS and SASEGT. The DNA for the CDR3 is TGTGCCAGCAGTGCCGAAGGGGACAGAGCTTACGAGCAGTACTTC. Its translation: CASSAEGDRAYEQYF.

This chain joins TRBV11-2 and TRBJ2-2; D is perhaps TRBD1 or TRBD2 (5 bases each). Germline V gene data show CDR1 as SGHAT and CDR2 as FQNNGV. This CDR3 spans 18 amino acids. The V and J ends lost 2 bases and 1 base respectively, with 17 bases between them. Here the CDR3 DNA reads TGTGCCAGCAGCTTAAACCCACCGGGGCCTGGGAACACCGGGGAGCTGTTTTTT. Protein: CASSLNPPGPGNTGELFF. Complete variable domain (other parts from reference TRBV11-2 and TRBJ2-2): EAGVAQSPRYKIIEKRQSVAFWCNPISGHATLYWYQQILGQGPKLLIQFQNNGVVDDSQLPKDRFSAERLKGVDSTLKIQPAKLEDSAVYLCASSLNPPGPGNTGELFFGEGSRLTVL.

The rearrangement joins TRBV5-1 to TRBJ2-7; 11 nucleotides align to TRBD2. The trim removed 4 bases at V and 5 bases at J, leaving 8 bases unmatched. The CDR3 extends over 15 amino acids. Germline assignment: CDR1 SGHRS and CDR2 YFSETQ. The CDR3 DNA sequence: TGCGCCAGCAGCCGCGAACTAGCGGGAGCGAACGAGCAGTACTTC. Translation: CASSRELAGANEQYF.

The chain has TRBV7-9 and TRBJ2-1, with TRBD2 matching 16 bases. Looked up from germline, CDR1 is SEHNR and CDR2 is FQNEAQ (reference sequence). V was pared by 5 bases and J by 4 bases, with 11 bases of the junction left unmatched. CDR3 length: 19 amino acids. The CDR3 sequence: CASSPQGTSGRGTYNEQFF. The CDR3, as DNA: TGTGCCAGCAGCCCACAGGGGACTAGCGGGAGGGGAACTTACAATGAGCAGTTCTTC.

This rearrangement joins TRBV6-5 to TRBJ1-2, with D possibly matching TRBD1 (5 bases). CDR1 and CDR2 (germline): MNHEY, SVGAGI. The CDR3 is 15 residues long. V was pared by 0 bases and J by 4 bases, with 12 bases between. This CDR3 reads CASSYSRDEGYGYTF. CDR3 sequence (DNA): TGTGCCAGCAGTTACTCAAGGGACGAGGGCTATGGCTACACCTTC.

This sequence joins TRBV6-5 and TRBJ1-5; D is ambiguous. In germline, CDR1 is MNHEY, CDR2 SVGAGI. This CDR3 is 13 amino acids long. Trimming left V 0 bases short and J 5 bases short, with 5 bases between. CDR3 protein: CASSYSSHQPQHF. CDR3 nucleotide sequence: TGTGCCAGCAGTTACTCGTCCCATCAGCCCCAGCATTTT.

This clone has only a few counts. The CDR3 DNA is TGTGCCAGCAGTCGGACACAAAACTATGGCTACACCTTC. This gives the protein CASSRTQNYGYTF. The chain is built from TRBV6-5 and TRBJ1-2, with a weak D call TRBD1 (5 bases). CDR3 length equals 13 residues. Germline V gene data show CDR1 as MNHEY and CDR2 as SVGAGI. Between the trimmed V and J ends, which lost 5 bases and 2 bases, there was a span of 9 bases.

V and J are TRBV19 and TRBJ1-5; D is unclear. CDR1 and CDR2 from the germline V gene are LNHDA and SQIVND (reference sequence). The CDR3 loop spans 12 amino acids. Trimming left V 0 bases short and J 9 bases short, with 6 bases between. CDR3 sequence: CASSIDTRPQHF. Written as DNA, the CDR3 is TGTGCCAGTAGTATAGATACGAGGCCCCAGCATTTT. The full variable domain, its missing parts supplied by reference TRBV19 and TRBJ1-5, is DGGITQSPKYLFRKEGQNVTLSCEQNLNHDAMYWYRQDPGQGLRLIYYSQIVNDFQKGDIAEGYSVSREKKESFPLTVTSAQKNPTAFYLCASSIDTRPQHFGDGTRLSIL.

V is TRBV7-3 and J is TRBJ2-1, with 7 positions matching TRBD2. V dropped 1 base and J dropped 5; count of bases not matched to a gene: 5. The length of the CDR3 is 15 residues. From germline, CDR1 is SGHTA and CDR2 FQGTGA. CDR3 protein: CASSLRGRADNEQFF. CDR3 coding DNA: TGTGCCAGCAGCTTAAGAGGGAGGGCCGACAATGAGCAGTTCTTC.

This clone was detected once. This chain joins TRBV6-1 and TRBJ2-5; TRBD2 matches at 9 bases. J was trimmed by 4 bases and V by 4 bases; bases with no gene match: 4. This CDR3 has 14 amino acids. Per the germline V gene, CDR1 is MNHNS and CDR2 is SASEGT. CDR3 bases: TGTGCCAGCAGTGTAACTAGCGGGCTAGAGACCCAGTACTTC. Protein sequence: CASSVTSGLETQYF.

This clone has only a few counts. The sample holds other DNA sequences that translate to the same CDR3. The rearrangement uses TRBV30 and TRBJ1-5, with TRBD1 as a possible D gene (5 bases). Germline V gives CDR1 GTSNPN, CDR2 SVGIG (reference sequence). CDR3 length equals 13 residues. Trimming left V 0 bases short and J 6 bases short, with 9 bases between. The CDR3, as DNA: TGTGCCTGGAGTGTACGGGGGGGTCAGCCCCAGCATTTT. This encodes CAWSVRGGQPQHF.

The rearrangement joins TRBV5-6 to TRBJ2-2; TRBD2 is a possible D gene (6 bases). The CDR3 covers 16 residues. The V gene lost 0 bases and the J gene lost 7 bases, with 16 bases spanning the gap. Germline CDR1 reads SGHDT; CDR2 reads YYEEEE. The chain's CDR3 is CASSLDFAGWVGELFF. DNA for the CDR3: TGTGCCAGCAGCTTGGATTTTGCGGGATGGGTCGGGGAGCTGTTTTTT.